A single sample is the source of the 30 T cell receptor beta chains below, sequenced in a study of shared clonotypes between healthy human individuals. This table comes from immunoSEQ multiplex PCR, and its TCRdb copy is limited to in-frame clones, with some not included. The repertoire holds about 2 million clones, with 90% to 95% as singletons. Sample: naive CD4+ T cells sorted from blood. Sample subset: CD45RA+ positively selected. The receptors derive from a man between 18 and 29 years old in good health.

The rearrangement joins TRBV27 to TRBJ2-7; no firm D call. This CDR3 is built from 15 residues. V lost 1 base and J lost 7, with 17 bases in between. Germline CDR1 and CDR2: MNHEY and SMNVEV (reference sequence). The CDR3 nucleotides are TGTGCCAGCAGTTTATTCTTCGGGCCCGCACCGGAGCAGTACTTC. Its translation: CASSLFFGPAPEQYF.

This clone appeared a single time. The rearrangement joins TRBV9 to TRBJ1-1; 7 bases are shared with TRBD1. CDR1 SGDLS and CDR2 YYNGEE come from the germline V gene. CDR3 size: 14 residues. The V gene end was trimmed by 0 bases and the J gene end by 5 bases; junction bases not matched to a gene: 4. The DNA of the CDR3 is TGTGCCAGCAGCGTAGATGCAGGGGGAACTGAAGCTTTCTTT. Translating it yields CASSVDAGGTEAFF.

The chain is built from TRBV5-1 and TRBJ2-1; D gene ambiguous. Trimming pared 0 bases from V and 9 bases from J, leaving 13 bases between. The V gene's germline CDR1 is SGHRS and CDR2 YFSETQ. The CDR3 is made up of 14 amino acids. CDR3 nucleotides: TGCGCCAGCAGCTTGGCCGAACCATGGTCTGAGCAGTTCTTC. This sequence encodes CASSLAEPWSEQFF.

This chain links TRBV7-9 with TRBJ2-4, with 9 bases fitting TRBD1. Unmatched junction bases numbered 8, after V lost 5 bases and J lost 3 bases. The CDR3 has 16 amino acids. Germline CDR1 is SEHNR and CDR2 is FQNEAQ (reference sequence). CDR3 nucleotides: TGTGCCAGCAGCCCCCAGGACAGGGGCGGCAAAAACATTCAGTACTTC. It translates to CASSPQDRGGKNIQYF.

This clone was seen more than once but under ten times. This chain's CDR3 is CASRTPTLGVRAARGLFF. The CDR3 DNA reads as TGTGCCAGCCGGACACCTACCCTAGGGGTACGGGCAGCCAGGGGACTGTTTTTT. This chain connects TRBV19 to TRBJ1-4; D is possibly TRBD1 (6 bases). V was trimmed by 9 bases and J by 13 bases, leaving 36 bases between them. Germline assignment: CDR1 LNHDA and CDR2 SQIVND (reference sequence). This CDR3 region has 18 residues.

The rearrangement uses TRBV30 and TRBJ1-2; a weak D match, TRBD1 (6 bases). The germline V gene has CDR1 GTSNPN and CDR2 SVGIG (reference sequence). V was trimmed by 2 bases and J by 7 bases, leaving 14 bases between them. The CDR3 contains 13 residues. CDR3 sequence (DNA): TGTGCCTGGAGTAAGCAGGGGCCCAGTGGCTACACCTTC. It encodes CAWSKQGPSGYTF.

This chain connects TRBV2 to TRBJ1-6; D remains ambiguous. Germline V lookup: CDR1 SNHLY, CDR2 FYNNEI. The CDR3 totals 18 residues. V gave up 5 bases and J gave up 0 bases, with 17 bases separating them. CDR3: CASSTREGWSSYNSPLHF. The CDR3 DNA reads as TGTGCCAGCAGTACACGGGAGGGATGGAGCTCCTATAATTCACCCCTCCACTTT. Together with reference TRBV2 and TRBJ1-6, the CDR3 gives the full variable domain: EPEVTQTPSHQVTQMGQEVILRCVPISNHLYFYWYRQILGQKVEFLVSFYNNEISEKSEIFDDQFSVERPDGSNFTLKIRSTKLEDSAMYFCASSTREGWSSYNSPLHFGNGTRLTVT.

This chain joins TRBV7-2 and TRBJ2-5; 7 nucleotides match TRBD1. V trimming: 4 bases; J trimming: 5 bases; junction bases outside the gene matches: 7. The CDR3 runs to 14 residues. Germline loops: CDR1 SGHTA, CDR2 FQGNSA. CDR3 DNA sequence: TGTGCCAGCAGCTCAGGACAGGTGGCGGAGACCCAGTACTTC. Encoded protein: CASSSGQVAETQYF. Combining the CDR3 with reference TRBV7-2 and TRBJ2-5 gives the whole variable domain GAGVSQSPSNKVTEKGKDVELRCDPISGHTALYWYRQSLGQGLEFLIYFQGNSAPDKSGLPSDRFSAERTGGSVSTLTIQRTQQEDSAVYLCASSSGQVAETQYFGPGTRLLVL.

The chain carries TRBV5-6 and TRBJ1-5, with 8 bases identical to TRBD1. This CDR3 is 15 amino acids long. V lost 2 bases to trimming and J lost 2 bases; unmatched junction nucleotides: 3. The germline V gene encodes CDR1 SGHDT and CDR2 YYEEEE. The DNA of the CDR3 is TGTGCCAGCAGCTTTGCACAGGGGGGCAATCAGCCCCAGCATTTT. Its translation: CASSFAQGGNQPQHF. The full variable domain, in which reference TRBV5-6 and TRBJ1-5 provide the parts outside the CDR3, is DAGVTQSPTHLIKTRGQQVTLRCSPKSGHDTVSWYQQALGQGPQFIFQYYEEEERQRGNFPDRFSGHQFPNYSSELNVNALLLGDSALYLCASSFAQGGNQPQHFGDGTRLSIL.

The genes are TRBV2 and TRBJ1-5; TRBD1 might be the D (6 bases). The length of the CDR3 is 14 residues. Germline V gene lookup returns CDR1 SNHLY and CDR2 FYNNEI. V shed 5 bases and J shed 6 bases, with 14 bases lying between them. CDR3 sequence reads: CASSLQGRGQPQHF. CDR3 nucleotide sequence: TGTGCCAGCAGTCTACAGGGTCGGGGTCAGCCCCAGCATTTT.

The chain employs TRBV5-6 and TRBJ2-7, with TRBD1 identical over 8 bases. The junction had 8 bases not matched to a gene; V was cut back by 2 bases and J by 1 base. The V gene's germline CDR1 is SGHDT and CDR2 YYEEEE. The length of the CDR3 is 16 residues. The CDR3 is CASSFFGQGASYEQYF. DNA of the CDR3: TGTGCCAGCAGCTTTTTTGGGCAGGGGGCTTCCTACGAGCAGTACTTC.

This clone was counted once. The rearrangement links TRBV7-6 to TRBJ2-1; TRBD1 is a possible D gene (6 bases). This CDR3 spans 13 amino acids. V was clipped by 1 base and J by 7 bases, with 8 bases between them. CDR1 SGHVS and CDR2 FNYEAQ come from the germline V gene. DNA of the CDR3: TGTGCCAGCAGCTTAGGGACAGCGAATGAGCAGTTCTTC. This codes for CASSLGTANEQFF.

The rearrangement joins TRBV19 to TRBJ2-5, with no clear D. V lost 3 bases and J 0 bases, leaving 5 bases between the germline ends. Germline CDR1 reads LNHDA; CDR2 reads SQIVND (reference sequence). CDR3 length: 13 residues. For the CDR3, the DNA is TGTGCCAGTAGTATCGACAACCAAGAGACCCAGTACTTC. Amino acids: CASSIDNQETQYF.

The chain combines TRBV11-2 with TRBJ2-2; 10 nucleotides agree with TRBD2. The germline V gene encodes CDR1 SGHAT and CDR2 FQNNGV. J lost 11 bases, V lost 5 bases, and 5 bases had no gene match. This CDR3 is 13 amino acids long. The CDR3 reads CASSLGLADELFF. The CDR3 coding sequence is TGTGCCAGCAGCCTTGGACTAGCGGATGAGCTGTTTTTT.

The gene calls are TRBV6-5 and TRBJ2-5; D is perhaps TRBD2 (6 bases). The J call may be incorrect, as the DNA end agrees better with TRBJ2-7. There are 12 residues in the CDR3. Germline assignment: CDR1 MNHEY and CDR2 SVGAGI. The CDR3 coding sequence is TGTGCCAGCAGTTATCTGGGGGGCGAGCAGTACTTC. It codes for CASSYLGGEQYF.

The chain recombines TRBV30 with TRBJ1-2; TRBD1 might be the D (6 bases). Trimming cost V 3 bases and J 8 bases, with 10 bases left between them. Germline V gene data show CDR1 as GTSNPN and CDR2 as SVGIG (reference sequence). This CDR3 is 11 amino acids long. The CDR3 bases are TGTGCCTGGAGCACAGGGAGAGGCTACACCTTC. Translation: CAWSTGRGYTF.

This clone has a single count. The chain recombines TRBV6-1 with TRBJ2-7; no clear D. CDR1 and CDR2 (germline): MNHNS, SASEGT. This CDR3 has 14 residues. V lost 6 bases and J lost 3, with 15 bases in between. CDR3 bases: TGTGCCAGCAGCCTTTACCCTGGGAACTACGAGCAGTACTTC. Translated, it gives CASSLYPGNYEQYF.

V usage is TRBV6-6 and J usage is TRBJ2-7, with 12 bases fitting TRBD1. Germline V gene sequence: CDR1 MNHNY, CDR2 SVGAGI (reference sequence). This CDR3 spans 15 amino acids. Losses at the gene ends were 5 bases for V and 4 bases for J; bases not matched to a gene: 6. This CDR3 is CASSPRGQGAYEQYF. The CDR3 region has the DNA TGTGCCAGCAGTCCCCGGGGACAGGGGGCGTACGAGCAGTACTTC.

Concerning this clone: The sample holds other DNA sequences that translate to the same CDR3. V is TRBV9 and J is TRBJ2-7, with 10 bases fitting TRBD2. With V trimmed by 0 bases and J by 1 base, 1 base remained unmatched. CDR1 is SGDLS, CDR2 YYNGEE, per germline. The CDR3 totals 15 residues. The CDR3 DNA is TGTGCCAGCAGCGTAGGGACTAGCGGTTCCTACGAGCAGTACTTC. This translates into CASSVGTSGSYEQYF.

The V and J genes are TRBV6-1 and TRBJ2-3, with 8 nucleotides matching TRBD1. J was trimmed by 1 base and V by 2 bases; bases with no gene match: 2. From germline, CDR1 is MNHNS and CDR2 SASEGT. This CDR3 region has 15 residues. The CDR3 protein is CASSELTGGTDTQYF. The CDR3 DNA is TGTGCCAGCAGTGAATTGACAGGGGGCACAGATACGCAGTATTTT.

Note on this clone: Other DNA sequences from this sample encode an identical CDR3 as well. The chain joins TRBV15 to TRBJ2-7, with 7 bases matching TRBD2. The CDR3 extends over 14 amino acids. With V trimmed by 1 base and J by 3 bases, 3 bases remained unmatched. Germline V gene data show CDR1 as LNHNV and CDR2 as YYDKDF (reference sequence). The CDR3 region is CATSRAREGYEQYF. In DNA form, the CDR3 reads TGTGCCACCAGCAGAGCGAGGGAGGGCTACGAGCAGTACTTC.

The V and J genes are TRBV6-4 and TRBJ2-7, with D uncertain. V dropped 7 bases and J dropped 7 bases, with 20 bases sitting between them. The CDR3 has 14 residues. The germline gives CDR1 MRHNA, CDR2 SNTAGT. The CDR3 region is CASTPIQAPEEQYF. The CDR3, as DNA: TGTGCCAGCACCCCCATCCAAGCCCCAGAAGAGCAGTACTTC.

This chain connects TRBV2 to TRBJ2-2, with D unclear. The V gene lost 1 base and the J gene lost 2 bases, with 20 bases spanning the gap. The CDR3 runs to 19 residues. Germline values: CDR1 SNHLY, CDR2 FYNNEI. In DNA, the CDR3 is TGTGCCAGCAGTGAAGTTGCCTTTATAGTGATTAGCAACACCGGGGAGCTGTTTTTT. This sequence encodes CASSEVAFIVISNTGELFF.

The chain links TRBV10-2 to TRBJ2-1, with TRBD1 matching over 9 bases. The germline gives CDR1 WSHSY, CDR2 SAAADI. Trimming took 6 bases from V and 7 from J; bases not matched to a gene: 7. This CDR3 contains 14 residues. The DNA for the CDR3 is TGCGCCAGCAGAGAAGGACAGGGGTTTAATGAGCAGTTCTTC. Its protein is CASREGQGFNEQFF.

The rearrangement links TRBV6-5 to TRBJ2-7; TRBD2 agrees at 8 bases. From germline, CDR1 is MNHEY and CDR2 SVGAGI. This CDR3 comprises 16 residues. J was trimmed by 5 bases and V by 0 bases; bases with no gene match: 9. The CDR3 protein is CASSYSRASGPHEQYF. The CDR3 DNA reads as TGTGCCAGCAGTTACTCGAGGGCTAGCGGGCCCCACGAGCAGTACTTC.

V gene TRBV5-1 combines with J gene TRBJ1-1, with D perhaps TRBD1 (6 bases). Germline values: CDR1 SGHRS, CDR2 YFSETQ. The CDR3 runs to 16 residues. V lost 7 bases, J lost 5 bases, and 24 bases lay in between. The CDR3 protein is CASASNLVAGVTEAFF. DNA of the CDR3: TGCGCCAGCGCCTCGAACCTTGTGGCAGGGGTGACTGAAGCTTTCTTT.

V usage is TRBV5-5 and J usage is TRBJ2-7, with D uncertain. CDR3 size: 14 residues. Trimming removed 4 bases from V and 0 bases from J, with 11 bases in between. Germline V gene lookup returns CDR1 SGHKS and CDR2 YYEKEE (reference sequence). The CDR3, as DNA: TGTGCCAGCAGCCCGGACGGCCTCTCCTACGAGCAGTACTTC. It translates to CASSPDGLSYEQYF.

This rearrangement joins TRBV2 to TRBJ2-7; 10 bases map to TRBD1. The CDR3 extends over 14 amino acids. J was trimmed by 4 bases and V by 2 bases; bases with no gene match: 2. The V gene's germline CDR1 is SNHLY and CDR2 FYNNEI. The CDR3 sequence: CASSERQGAYEQYF. Here the CDR3 DNA reads TGTGCCAGCAGTGAAAGACAGGGGGCGTACGAGCAGTACTTC.

J is TRBJ1-3 and V is TRBV6-5; no reliable D call. The V end was cut by 5 bases, the J end by 4 bases, with 9 bases between. The CDR3 spans 13 residues. The germline CDR1 and CDR2 sequences are MNHEY and SVGAGI. The CDR3, as DNA: TGTGCCAGCAGTGAGAGACTGGGAAACACCATATATTTT. It codes for CASSERLGNTIYF.

The gene calls are TRBV23-1 and TRBJ1-6; 7 bases line up with TRBD1. TRBV23-1 is identified as an open reading frame with a role that is uncertain. CDR3 size: 17 residues. V shed 0 bases, J shed 3 bases, and the junction held 5 bases outside the gene matches. The CDR3 protein is CASSQSEGAHYNSPLHF. CDR3 sequence (DNA): TGCGCCAGCAGTCAATCAGAGGGGGCCCACTATAATTCACCCCTCCACTTT.